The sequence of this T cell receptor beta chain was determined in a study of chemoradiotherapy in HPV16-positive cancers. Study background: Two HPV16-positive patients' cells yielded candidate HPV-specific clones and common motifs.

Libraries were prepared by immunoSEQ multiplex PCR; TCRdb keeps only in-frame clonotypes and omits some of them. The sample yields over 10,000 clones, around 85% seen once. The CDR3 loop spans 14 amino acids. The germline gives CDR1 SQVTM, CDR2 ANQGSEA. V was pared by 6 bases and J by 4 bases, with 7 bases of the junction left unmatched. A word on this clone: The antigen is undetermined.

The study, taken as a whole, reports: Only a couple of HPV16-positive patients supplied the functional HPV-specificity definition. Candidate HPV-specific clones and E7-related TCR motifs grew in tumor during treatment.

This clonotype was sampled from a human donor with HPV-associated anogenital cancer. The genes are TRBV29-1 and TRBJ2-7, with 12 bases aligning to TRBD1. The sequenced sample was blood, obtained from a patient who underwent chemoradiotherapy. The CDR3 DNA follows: TGCAGCGTCCTCGGGACAGGGGGCGCGTACGAGCAGTACTTC. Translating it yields CSVLGTGGAYEQYF.